The present TCR beta chain was sequenced within a study of blood T cell repertoires in COVID-19. V was pared by 4 bases and J by 0 bases, with 12 bases between. The CDR3 extends over 15 amino acids. Germline V gene lookup returns CDR1 KGHSH and CDR2 LQKENI. The protocol was immunoSEQ multiplex PCR, while the TCRdb copy is restricted to in-frame clones and leaves out a portion. The sample lists some 400,000 clones; roughly 80% were seen once. What was sequenced was peripheral blood. This clonotype was obtained from a human donor with acute or convalescent COVID-19. The donor label of this sample is uncertain. The chain recombines TRBV18 with TRBJ1-1; TRBD1 is a possible D gene (5 bases). In DNA, the CDR3 is TGTGCCAGCTCACGAATAGACAGTATGAACACTGAAGCTTTCTTT. Its protein product is CASSRIDSMNTEAFF.